This T cell receptor beta chain was retrieved from a study of blood T cell repertoires in COVID-19. This clone was detected once. This CDR3 is 15 amino acids long. Deletions cut 4 bases from V and 5 bases from J, with 18 bases between. The germline V gene has CDR1 MDHEN and CDR2 SYDVKM. The method was immunoSEQ multiplex PCR; TCRdb's version includes in-frame clones alone and lacks a portion of them. The sample shows about 250,000 clones, 80% to 90% of them seen only once. In terms of age and location, participants ranged from about 18 to 100 years and lived in roughly 22 US areas. The sequencing input was PBMCs or T cells enriched from blood (not recorded which). The source of this sequence is a woman younger than 45 who had recovered from COVID-19. V usage is TRBV28 and J usage is TRBJ2-7, with D unclear. The CDR3 sequence is CASSYLRASPHEQYF. The CDR3 nucleotides are TGTGCCAGCAGTTATCTCCGAGCGTCTCCCCACGAGCAGTACTTC.